This TCR beta chain was identified in a study of cytomegalovirus exposure and HLA in healthy donors. Overall study results and limits: Diagnosis of cytomegalovirus status made by the classifier reportedly showed high specificity and sensitivity. Researchers counted 180 or so TCR beta chains as cytomegalovirus-associated.

The ends lost 5 bases at V and 7 bases at J; junction bases unmatched: 11. This CDR3 contains 14 residues. Germline V gives CDR1 MNHEY, CDR2 SVGAGI. TCRdb's copy holds only in-frame clones and misses some; the assay was immunoSEQ multiplex PCR. Of about 200,000 clones listed, about nine tenths were seen once; the top ten hold about 2%. About this clone: Its antigen remains unidentified.

The chain combines TRBV6-5 with TRBJ2-7; 7 bases match TRBD1. The receptor was derived from a woman between 18 and 29 years old in good health and CMV-seropositive. Sequencing was performed on PBMCs. Here the CDR3 reads CASSQLGTVGEQYF. Here the CDR3 DNA reads TGTGCCAGCAGTCAGCTAGGGACAGTCGGGGAGCAGTACTTC.